The 30 T cell receptor beta chains below all came from one sample that was sequenced in a study of post-analysis software for immune sequencing data. Study-level findings and limits: Controls showed lower frequencies than patients for roughly five TRBV segments, and TRBV5-6, TRBV5-1 and TRBV20-1 were among these.

The antigens for these receptors are not known. Every TCR beta cDNA library bore unique molecular identifiers. Using its own MiXCR run on the PCR reads, TCRdb lists one record per CDR3 protein. The table shows 700,000 to 900,000 distinct CDR3 sequences, with about half occurring only once. The source material was blood. These receptors all come from a girl under 18 with multiple sclerosis.

This chain connects TRBV20-1 to TRBJ2-7, with D possibly being TRBD1 or TRBD2 (6 bases each). CDR3 length: 13 residues. Looked up from germline, CDR1 is DFQATT and CDR2 is SNEGSKA (reference sequence). V was cut by 6 bases and J by 3 bases, with 15 bases left in between. The CDR3 reads CSAWGALGYEQYF. CDR3 sequence (DNA): TGCAGTGCCTGGGGGGCTTTGGGCTACGAGCAGTACTTC.

V and J are TRBV7-9 and TRBJ2-5; 9 bases match TRBD1. The CDR3 totals 17 residues. J lost 5 bases, V lost 4 bases, and 14 bases had no gene match. Per the germline V gene, CDR1 is SEHNR and CDR2 is FQNEAQ (reference sequence). The CDR3, as DNA: TGTGCCAGCAGCTCACAACAGCCCGGGACAGGGAGCGAGACCCAGTACTTC. As protein: CASSSQQPGTGSETQYF.

This clonotype was recorded only once. A clone one base away is much larger, so this may be a read error. The chain couples TRBV20-1 to TRBJ2-3, with TRBD2 matching 8 bases. There are 15 residues in the CDR3. Germline V lookup: CDR1 DFQATT, CDR2 SNEGSKA (reference sequence). The CDR3 sequence is CGARDLGLDIDTQYF. The CDR3, as DNA: TGCGGTGCTAGAGATTTGGGACTAGACATAGATACGCAGTATTTT.

The chain links TRBV12-3 or TRBV12-4 to TRBJ1-1; D unresolved. This CDR3 spans 15 amino acids. The V end was cut by 6 bases, the J end by 7 bases, with 21 bases between. The DNA of the CDR3 is TGTGCCAGCAGCCTACCTAAGGTGGGCCAGGATGAAGCTTTCTTT. Its protein is CASSLPKVGQDEAFF.

This clonotype was counted between two and nine times. The chain employs TRBV4-1 and TRBJ2-5, with TRBD2 identical over 7 bases. Per germline, CDR1 MGHRA and CDR2 YSYEKL. V lost 0 bases to trimming and J lost 4 bases; unmatched junction nucleotides: 8. CDR3 length: 16 residues. CDR3 region: CASSQDLGGFGETQYF. In nucleotides, the CDR3 is TGCGCCAGCAGCCAAGATCTGGGGGGGTTCGGAGAGACCCAGTACTTC.

A remark on this clonotype: Since no conserved phenylalanine or tryptophan closes the CDR3, a read error is the likely cause. The chain links TRBV5-1 to TRBJ2-1, with D unresolved. The DNA end lines up better with TRBJ2-7; the J call may be wrong. This CDR3 has 11 residues. Germline CDR1 SGHRS, CDR2 YFSETQ. Here the CDR3 reads CASSSGNEQYS. The CDR3 DNA sequence: TGCGCCAGCAGCTCGGGCAACGAGCAGTACTCC.

V and J are TRBV5-5 and TRBJ1-2, with a tentative D call TRBD1 (6 bases). Germline loops: CDR1 SGHKS, CDR2 YYEKEE (reference sequence). This CDR3 has 14 residues. V lost 4 bases and J lost 5, with 15 bases in between. The CDR3 DNA is TGTGCCAGCAGCCCCTCGATGGGGGCTTATGGCTACACCTTC. Its protein is CASSPSMGAYGYTF.

Comment on this clonotype: One end of the junction fails to match germline, which may point to a read error. This sequence joins TRBV29-1 and TRBJ1-2; 8 bases match TRBD1. CDR1 SQVTM and CDR2 ANQGSEA come from the germline V gene. The CDR3 extends over 13 amino acids. The CDR3 nucleotides are TGCAGCGTTAGGACAGGGCGGAACTATGGCCACACCTTC. Its protein product is CSVRTGRNYGHTF. Variable domain in full (rest from reference TRBV29-1 and TRBJ1-2): SAVISQKPSRDICQRGTSLTIQCQVDSQVTMMFWYRQQPGQSLTLIATANQGSEATYESGFVIDKFPISRPNLTFSTLTVSNMSPEDSSIYLCSVRTGRNYGHTFGSGTRLTVV.

This clonotype was detected only a few times. The rearrangement uses TRBV27 and TRBJ2-1; a weak D match, TRBD2 (5 bases). Germline lookup yields CDR1 MNHEY and CDR2 SMNVEV (reference sequence). The CDR3 is 13 residues long. V lost 6 bases to trimming and J lost 2 bases, with 8 bases between them. The chain's CDR3 is CASSTRTYNEQFF. CDR3 DNA sequence: TGTGCCAGCAGCACTAGAACCTACAATGAGCAGTTCTTC.

J is TRBJ2-1 and V is TRBV9, with D uncertain. This CDR3 is 15 amino acids long. Germline values: CDR1 SGDLS, CDR2 YYNGEE. Trimming removed 0 bases from V and 0 bases from J, with 7 bases in between. The chain's CDR3 is CASSVEPNSYNEQFF. As DNA, the CDR3 is TGTGCCAGCAGCGTAGAGCCCAACTCCTACAATGAGCAGTTCTTC.

This chain links TRBV7-9 with TRBJ2-6, with TRBD2 matching over 10 bases. The CDR3 contains 17 residues. The V gene's germline CDR1 is SEHNR and CDR2 FQNEAQ (reference sequence). V dropped 4 bases and J dropped 4; count of bases not matched to a gene: 7. CDR3 amino acids: CASSSTGTSDGANVLTF. The CDR3 nucleotides are TGTGCCAGCAGCTCCACCGGGACTAGCGACGGGGCCAACGTCCTGACTTTC.

The chain carries TRBV7-2 and TRBJ2-7; D gene unclear. CDR3 length equals 16 residues. V was shortened by 2 bases and J by 3 bases, with 17 bases between the two germline ends. CDR1 and CDR2 from the germline V gene are SGHTA and FQGNSA. CDR3 nucleotides: TGTGCCAGCAGCTTAAGTCCACCGCCGTCTTTCTACGAGCAGTACTTC. It encodes CASSLSPPPSFYEQYF. Using reference TRBV7-2 and TRBJ2-7 for the parts outside the CDR3, the full variable domain is GAGVSQSPSNKVTEKGKDVELRCDPISGHTALYWYRQSLGQGLEFLIYFQGNSAPDKSGLPSDRFSAERTGGSVSTLTIQRTQQEDSAVYLCASSLSPPPSFYEQYFGPGTRLTVT.

This clonotype appeared a few times. The gene calls are TRBV20-1 and TRBJ1-2; D is unresolved. This CDR3 region has 8 residues. Germline V gene sequence: CDR1 DFQATT, CDR2 SNEGSKA (reference sequence). Trimming took off 8 bases at V and 9 bases at J, with 7 bases between the two ends. CDR3: CSPLSYTF. In DNA form, the CDR3 reads TGCAGTCCATTAAGCTACACCTTC.

This clonotype was counted between two and nine times. The CDR3 region is CATSDLGEDEQFF. Here the CDR3 DNA reads TGTGCCACCAGTGATTTGGGAGAGGATGAGCAGTTCTTC. The genes are TRBV24-1 and TRBJ2-1; D unclear. This CDR3 spans 13 amino acids. The germline V and J ends were trimmed by 0 bases and 8 bases, with 7 bases remaining between them. Germline V CDR1 and CDR2: KGHDR, SFDVKD.

The rearrangement links TRBV7-6 to TRBJ1-6; no clear D. V shed 4 bases and J shed 9 bases, with 10 bases lying between them. The CDR3 loop spans 13 amino acids. CDR1 and CDR2 from the germline V gene are SGHVS and FNYEAQ. CDR3 protein: CASSSGSGSPLHF. Here the CDR3 DNA reads TGTGCCAGCAGCTCGGGCTCGGGTTCACCCCTCCACTTT.

V gene TRBV27 combines with J gene TRBJ2-1; D call uncertain. CDR3 length equals 17 residues. Between the trimmed V and J ends, which lost 5 bases and 0 bases, there was a span of 17 bases. Germline V gives CDR1 MNHEY, CDR2 SMNVEV (reference sequence). The CDR3 loop is CASSPRFYEDSYNEQFF. CDR3 nucleotides: TGTGCCAGCAGTCCCCGTTTCTATGAGGACTCCTACAATGAGCAGTTCTTC.

The chain joins TRBV20-1 to TRBJ2-5; 11 bases are shared with TRBD2. The J call may be in error: the DNA end matches TRBJ2-7 better. Germline V lookup: CDR1 DFQATT, CDR2 SNEGSKA (reference sequence). The CDR3 is 15 amino acids. The CDR3 protein is CSARVALAGVYEQYF. In nucleotides, the CDR3 is TGCAGTGCTAGGGTAGCACTAGCGGGAGTCTACGAGCAGTACTTC.

Ten or more counts support this clonotype. J is TRBJ2-1 and V is TRBV7-2; D not certain. This CDR3 is built from 11 residues. The V gene lost 2 bases and the J gene lost 7 bases, with 3 bases spanning the gap. Per germline, CDR1 SGHTA and CDR2 FQGNSA. The CDR3 here is CASSLKNEQFF. Here the CDR3 DNA reads TGTGCCAGCAGCTTAAAAAATGAGCAGTTCTTC.

This chain uses TRBV6-1 with TRBJ2-7; perhaps D is TRBD1 or TRBD2 (5 bases each). V dropped 6 bases and J dropped 12 bases, with 12 bases sitting between them. The CDR3 is made up of 10 amino acids. Germline values: CDR1 MNHNS, CDR2 SASEGT. The CDR3 loop is CASRGPEWYF. DNA for the CDR3: TGTGCCAGCAGGGGACCCGAGTGGTACTTC.

The rearrangement links TRBV6-6 to TRBJ2-1; 9 positions agree with TRBD2. In germline, CDR1 is MNHNY, CDR2 SVGAGI (reference sequence). The trim removed 4 bases at V and 8 bases at J, leaving 9 bases unmatched. This CDR3 spans 15 amino acids. The DNA of the CDR3 is TGTGCCAGCAGTTTTTTGCGGGAGGGCCGGGATGAGCAGTTCTTC. Translated: CASSFLREGRDEQFF.

V and J are TRBV5-1 and TRBJ2-7; TRBD2 aligns across 10 bases. The junction had 8 bases not matched to a gene; V was cut back by 4 bases and J by 4 bases. CDR1 is SGHRS and CDR2 is YFSETQ in the germline V gene. The CDR3 extends over 15 amino acids. CDR3 nucleotides: TGCGCCAGCAGCAAAAGCGGGAGGGCCGGATACGAGCAGTACTTC. This codes for CASSKSGRAGYEQYF. The variable domain in full, completed from reference TRBV5-1 and TRBJ2-7, reads KAGVTQTPRYLIKTRGQQVTLSCSPISGHRSVSWYQQTPGQGLQFLFEYFSETQRNKGNFPGRFSGRQFSNSRSEMNVSTLELGDSALYLCASSKSGRAGYEQYFGPGTRLTVT.

This chain connects TRBV4-3 to TRBJ2-1; 12 bases map to TRBD2. Germline V CDR1 and CDR2: LGHNA, YSLEER. The V gene end was trimmed by 2 bases and the J gene end by 6 bases; junction bases not matched to a gene: 5. CDR3 length: 16 amino acids. The CDR3 loop reads CASSQPSGRGGNEQFF. The CDR3 DNA is TGCGCCAGCAGCCAACCTAGCGGGAGGGGGGGCAATGAGCAGTTCTTC.

In the case of this clonotype: Mismatch with germline at one junction end may stem from a read error. This rearrangement joins TRBV12-3 or TRBV12-4 to TRBJ2-7, with D perhaps given as TRBD1 or TRBD2 (5 bases each). The assigned J gene may be wrong: the sequence end matches TRBJ2-5 better. The length of the CDR3 is 14 residues. The CDR3 DNA follows: TGTGCCAACAGTACGACGGGACGCGGAGAGACCCAGTACTTC. Its protein product is CANSTTGRGETQYF.

The chain carries TRBV6-5 and TRBJ2-3, with D perhaps matching TRBD2 (6 bases). Between the trimmed V and J ends, which lost 0 bases and 6 bases, there was a span of 13 bases. CDR3 length equals 15 residues. Per the germline V gene, CDR1 is MNHEY and CDR2 is SVGAGI. CDR3 sequence reads: CASSYSWLAIDTQYF. DNA of the CDR3: TGTGCCAGCAGTTACTCGTGGCTAGCGATCGATACGCAGTATTTT.

Only a few counts were recorded for this clonotype. The chain carries TRBV20-1 and TRBJ2-1; 9 positions agree with TRBD1. V shed 6 bases and J 7 bases; nucleotides not matched to a gene: 13. Germline CDR1 reads DFQATT; CDR2 reads SNEGSKA (reference sequence). The CDR3 length is 15 residues. The CDR3 sequence is CSAWRGTGLLNEQFF. CDR3 bases: TGCAGTGCCTGGAGGGGGACAGGGCTCTTGAATGAGCAGTTCTTC.

This clonotype was counted once. V usage is TRBV27 and J usage is TRBJ2-5, with 7 bases that match TRBD1. The germline V gene has CDR1 MNHEY and CDR2 SMNVEV (reference sequence). The CDR3 runs to 14 residues. With 5 bases clipped from V and 7 bases from J, the junction kept 10 bases outside the gene matches. The CDR3 spells CASSPTGPPVTQYF. The CDR3 coding sequence is TGTGCCAGCAGTCCGACAGGGCCTCCCGTGACCCAGTACTTC.

V gene TRBV12-3 or TRBV12-4 combines with J gene TRBJ1-5; D not certain. With 6 bases removed from V and 3 bases from J, the gap between germline ends came to 9 bases. This CDR3 contains 13 residues. In DNA form, the CDR3 reads TGTGCCAGCAGCCCCTTCCTCAATCAGCCCCAGCATTTT. Translation: CASSPFLNQPQHF.

This clonotype was detected a few times. V gene TRBV13 combines with J gene TRBJ2-7; D possibly corresponds to TRBD2 (7 bases). The CDR3 runs 17 residues. V gave up 0 bases and J gave up 2 bases, with 17 bases separating them. Germline V gene lookup returns CDR1 PRHDT and CDR2 FYEKMQ (reference sequence). DNA of the CDR3: TGTGCCAGCAGCTTAGGTTGGGGGCTAGCGGACCCCTACGAGCAGTACTTC. It is translated as CASSLGWGLADPYEQYF.

Remarks on this clonotype: A clone one base away is much larger, so this may be a read error. The CDR3 DNA sequence: TGTGCCAGCAGCTTAGCCGCAGGGTTGTGGGCTTACGAGCAGTACTTC. Translating gives CASSLAAGLWAYEQYF. The rearrangement links TRBV7-8 to TRBJ2-5; tentatively, D is TRBD1 (5 bases). The J call is in doubt because the DNA end fits TRBJ2-7 better. Germline V gene data show CDR1 as SGHVS and CDR2 as FQNEAQ. The CDR3 length is 16 residues.

The genes are TRBV2 and TRBJ2-7, with TRBD2 identical over 8 bases. V gave up 4 bases and J gave up 2 bases; unmatched junction bases: 7. The CDR3 is made up of 15 amino acids. Germline loops: CDR1 SNHLY, CDR2 FYNNEI. CDR3 residues: CASSGGGLDPYEQYF. In nucleotides, the CDR3 is TGTGCCAGCAGTGGTGGGGGACTAGATCCCTACGAGCAGTACTTC.